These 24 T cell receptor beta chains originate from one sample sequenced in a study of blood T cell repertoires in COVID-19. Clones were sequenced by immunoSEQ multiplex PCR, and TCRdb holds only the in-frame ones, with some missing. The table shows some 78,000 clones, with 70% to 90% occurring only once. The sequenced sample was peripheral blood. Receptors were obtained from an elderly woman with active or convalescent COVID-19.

Here the CDR3 DNA reads TGTGCCAGCAGCTTAGATGGGAGGGTGCAGGATACGCAGTATTTT. Its protein is CASSLDGRVQDTQYF. The V call is TRBV11-2, the J call TRBJ2-3, with 7 bases lining up with TRBD2. Germline V gene lookup returns CDR1 SGHAT and CDR2 FQNNGV. The CDR3 extends over 15 amino acids. V lost 0 bases to trimming and J lost 6 bases; unmatched junction nucleotides: 6.

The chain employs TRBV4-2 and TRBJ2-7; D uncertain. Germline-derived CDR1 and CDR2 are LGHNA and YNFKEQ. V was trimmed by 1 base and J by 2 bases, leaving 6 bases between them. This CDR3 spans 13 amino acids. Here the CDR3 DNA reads TGTGCCAGCAGCCAAGCAGGCCCCTACGAGCAGTACTTC. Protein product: CASSQAGPYEQYF.

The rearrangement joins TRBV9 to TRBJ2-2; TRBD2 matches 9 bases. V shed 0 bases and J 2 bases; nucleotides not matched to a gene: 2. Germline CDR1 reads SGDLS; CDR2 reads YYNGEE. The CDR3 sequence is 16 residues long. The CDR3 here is CASSVGGRDNTGELFF. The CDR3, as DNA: TGTGCCAGCAGCGTAGGCGGGAGGGACAACACCGGGGAGCTGTTTTTT.

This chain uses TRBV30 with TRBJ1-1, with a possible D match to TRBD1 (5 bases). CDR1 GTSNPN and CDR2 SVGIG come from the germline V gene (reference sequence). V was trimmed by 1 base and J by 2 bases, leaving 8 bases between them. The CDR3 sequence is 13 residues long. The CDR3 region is CAWSETDNTEAFF. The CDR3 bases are TGTGCCTGGAGTGAGACAGATAACACTGAAGCTTTCTTT.

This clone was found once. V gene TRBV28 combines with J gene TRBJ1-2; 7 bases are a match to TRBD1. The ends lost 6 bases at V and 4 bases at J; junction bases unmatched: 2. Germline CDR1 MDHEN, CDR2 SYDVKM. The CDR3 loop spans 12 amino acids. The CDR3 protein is CASRRGPYGYTF. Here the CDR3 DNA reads TGTGCCAGCAGGAGGGGGCCCTATGGCTACACCTTC.

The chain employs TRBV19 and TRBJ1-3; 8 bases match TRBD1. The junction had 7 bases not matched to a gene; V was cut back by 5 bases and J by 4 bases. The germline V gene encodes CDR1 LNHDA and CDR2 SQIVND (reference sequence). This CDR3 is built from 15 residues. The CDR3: CASSAWTGRGNTIYF. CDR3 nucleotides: TGTGCCAGTAGTGCCTGGACAGGGCGCGGAAACACCATATATTTT. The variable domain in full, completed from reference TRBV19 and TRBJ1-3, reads DGGITQSPKYLFRKEGQNVTLSCEQNLNHDAMYWYRQDPGQGLRLIYYSQIVNDFQKGDIAEGYSVSREKKESFPLTVTSAQKNPTAFYLCASSAWTGRGNTIYFGEGSWLTVV.

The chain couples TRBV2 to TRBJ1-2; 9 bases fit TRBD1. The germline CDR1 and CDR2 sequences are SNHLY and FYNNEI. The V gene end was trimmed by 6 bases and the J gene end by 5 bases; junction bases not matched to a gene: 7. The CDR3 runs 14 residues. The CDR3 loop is CASSPGQGAYGYTF. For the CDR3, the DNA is TGTGCCAGCAGCCCGGGACAGGGAGCATATGGCTACACCTTC.

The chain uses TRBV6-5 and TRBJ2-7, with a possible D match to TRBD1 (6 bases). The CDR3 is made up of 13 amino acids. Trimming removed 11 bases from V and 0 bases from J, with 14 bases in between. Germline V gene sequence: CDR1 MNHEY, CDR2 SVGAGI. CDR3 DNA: TGTGCCGGAGGTGGACAGCTCTCCTACGAGCAGTACTTC. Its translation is CAGGGQLSYEQYF.

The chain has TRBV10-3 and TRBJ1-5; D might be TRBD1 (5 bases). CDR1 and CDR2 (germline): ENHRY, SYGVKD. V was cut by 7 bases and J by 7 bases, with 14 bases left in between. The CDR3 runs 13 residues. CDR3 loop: CAINTDIRQPQHF. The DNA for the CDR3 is TGTGCCATCAATACGGACATCAGGCAGCCCCAGCATTTT.

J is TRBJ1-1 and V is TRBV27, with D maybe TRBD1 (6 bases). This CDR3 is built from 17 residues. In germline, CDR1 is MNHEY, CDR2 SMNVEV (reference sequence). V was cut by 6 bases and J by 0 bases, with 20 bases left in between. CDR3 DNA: TGTGCCAGCAGACGGGGCCAGGGGACGAATTTGAACACTGAAGCTTTCTTT. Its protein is CASRRGQGTNLNTEAFF.

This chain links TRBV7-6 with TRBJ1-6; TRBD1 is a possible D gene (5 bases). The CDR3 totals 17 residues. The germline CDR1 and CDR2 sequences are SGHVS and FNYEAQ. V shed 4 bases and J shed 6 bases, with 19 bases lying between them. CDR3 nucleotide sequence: TGTGCCAGCAGCTACAGAGAGCCGGGACTGAGTAATTCACCCCTCCACTTT. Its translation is CASSYREPGLSNSPLHF.

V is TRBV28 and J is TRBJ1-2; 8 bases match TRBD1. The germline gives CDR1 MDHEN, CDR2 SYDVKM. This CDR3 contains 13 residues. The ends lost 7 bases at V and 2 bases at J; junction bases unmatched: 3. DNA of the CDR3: TGTGCCAGCAACCGGGACAGGAACTATGGCTACACCTTC. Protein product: CASNRDRNYGYTF.

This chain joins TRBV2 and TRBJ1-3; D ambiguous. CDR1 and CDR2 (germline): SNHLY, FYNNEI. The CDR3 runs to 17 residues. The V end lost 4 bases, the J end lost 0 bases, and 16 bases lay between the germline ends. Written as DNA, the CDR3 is TGTGCCAGCAGTGTGGGAGCCAACCCCATCTCTGGAAACACCATATATTTT. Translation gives CASSVGANPISGNTIYF.

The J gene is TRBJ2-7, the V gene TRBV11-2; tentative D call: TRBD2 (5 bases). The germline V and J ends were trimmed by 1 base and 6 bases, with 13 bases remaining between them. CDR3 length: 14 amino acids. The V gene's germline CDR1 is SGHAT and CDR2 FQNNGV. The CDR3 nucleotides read TGTGCCAGCAGCTTAGTGGCTAGCCGTGGCGAGCAGTACTTC. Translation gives CASSLVASRGEQYF. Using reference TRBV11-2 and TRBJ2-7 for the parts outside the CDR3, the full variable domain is EAGVAQSPRYKIIEKRQSVAFWCNPISGHATLYWYQQILGQGPKLLIQFQNNGVVDDSQLPKDRFSAERLKGVDSTLKIQPAKLEDSAVYLCASSLVASRGEQYFGPGTRLTVT.

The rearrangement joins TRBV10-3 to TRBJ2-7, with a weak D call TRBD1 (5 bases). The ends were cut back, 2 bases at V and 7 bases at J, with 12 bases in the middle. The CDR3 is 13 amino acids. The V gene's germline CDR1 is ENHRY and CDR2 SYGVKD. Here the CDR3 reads CAISEVTGLEQYF. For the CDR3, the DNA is TGTGCCATCAGTGAGGTTACAGGCCTGGAGCAGTACTTC.

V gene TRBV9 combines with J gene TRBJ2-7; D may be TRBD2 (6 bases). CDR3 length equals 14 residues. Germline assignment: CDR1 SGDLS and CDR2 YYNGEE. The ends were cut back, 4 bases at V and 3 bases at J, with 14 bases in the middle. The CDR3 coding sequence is TGTGCCAGCAGCCCGGGAGACGGCTACTACGAGCAGTACTTC. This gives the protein CASSPGDGYYEQYF.

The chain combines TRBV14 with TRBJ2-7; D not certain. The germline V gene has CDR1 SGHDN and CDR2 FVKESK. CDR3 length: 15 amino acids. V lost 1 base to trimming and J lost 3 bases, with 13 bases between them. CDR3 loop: CASSQGGLELYEQYF. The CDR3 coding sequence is TGTGCCAGCAGCCAAGGCGGCCTAGAACTCTACGAGCAGTACTTC.

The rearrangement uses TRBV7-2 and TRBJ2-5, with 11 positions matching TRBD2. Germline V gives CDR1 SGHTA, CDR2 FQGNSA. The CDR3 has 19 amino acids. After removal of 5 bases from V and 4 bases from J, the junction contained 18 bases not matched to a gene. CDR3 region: CASSQDPFYLAGGGETQYF. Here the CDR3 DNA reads TGTGCCAGCAGCCAAGATCCCTTCTACCTAGCGGGGGGCGGAGAGACCCAGTACTTC.

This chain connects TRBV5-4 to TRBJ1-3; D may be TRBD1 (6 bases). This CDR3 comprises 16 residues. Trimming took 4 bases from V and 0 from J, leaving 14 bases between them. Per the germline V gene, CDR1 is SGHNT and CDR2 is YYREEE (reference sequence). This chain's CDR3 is CASSVPGASSGNTIYF. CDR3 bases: TGTGCCAGCAGCGTCCCAGGGGCCAGCTCTGGAAACACCATATATTTT.

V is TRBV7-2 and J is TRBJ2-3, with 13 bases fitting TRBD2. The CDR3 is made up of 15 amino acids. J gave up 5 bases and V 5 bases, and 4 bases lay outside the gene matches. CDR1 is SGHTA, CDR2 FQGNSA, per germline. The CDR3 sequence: CASSPRLAGGDTQYF. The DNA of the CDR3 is TGTGCCAGCAGCCCGAGACTAGCGGGAGGAGATACGCAGTATTTT.

CDR3: CAWSIALAGSYEQYF. DNA of the CDR3: TGTGCCTGGAGCATCGCACTAGCGGGTTCCTACGAGCAGTACTTC. V usage is TRBV30 and J usage is TRBJ2-7, with 9 bases lining up with TRBD2. The CDR3 sequence is 15 residues long. V lost 3 bases, J lost 1 base, and 7 bases stayed unmatched. CDR1 is GTSNPN, CDR2 SVGIG, per germline (reference sequence).

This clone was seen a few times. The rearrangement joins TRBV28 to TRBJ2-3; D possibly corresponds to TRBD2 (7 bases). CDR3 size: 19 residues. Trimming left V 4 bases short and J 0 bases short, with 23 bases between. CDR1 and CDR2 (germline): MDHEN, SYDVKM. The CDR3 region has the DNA TGTGCCAGCAGTTCAAGGGGGAAAAAAAGCGGGACTAGCACAGATACGCAGTATTTT. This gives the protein CASSSRGKKSGTSTDTQYF. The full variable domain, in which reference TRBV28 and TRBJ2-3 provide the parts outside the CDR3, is DVKVTQSSRYLVKRTGEKVFLECVQDMDHENMFWYRQDPGLGLRLIYFSYDVKMKEKGDIPEGYSVSREKKERFSLILESASTNQTSMYLCASSSRGKKSGTSTDTQYFGPGTRLTVL.

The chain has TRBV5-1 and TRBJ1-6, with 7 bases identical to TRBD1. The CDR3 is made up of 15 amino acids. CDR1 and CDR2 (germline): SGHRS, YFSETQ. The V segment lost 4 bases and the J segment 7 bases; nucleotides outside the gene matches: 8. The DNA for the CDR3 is TGCGCCAGCAGCCCCAGGGGGTTGGAGAATTCACCCCTCCACTTT. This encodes CASSPRGLENSPLHF.

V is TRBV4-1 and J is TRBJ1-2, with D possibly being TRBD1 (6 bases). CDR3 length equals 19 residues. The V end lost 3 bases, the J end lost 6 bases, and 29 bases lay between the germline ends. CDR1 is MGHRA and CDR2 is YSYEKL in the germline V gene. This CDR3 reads CASSHSPGRGKEMANGYTF. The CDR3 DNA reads TGCGCCAGCAGCCACTCCCCCGGCAGGGGAAAAGAGATGGCCAATGGCTACACCTTC.